This T cell receptor (beta chain) was profiled in a study of blood T cell repertoires in COVID-19. The CDR3 loop spans 16 amino acids. Germline V gene sequence: CDR1 SQVTM, CDR2 ANQGSEA. Under the authors' procedure: Using reference gene primer amplification, nucleated cell counts were estimated. The table came from immunoSEQ multiplex PCR; TCRdb's copy has only in-frame clones and leaves some out. V and J calls and clone size are as listed in that table; D and trimming were resolved from the DNA. The sample has 250,000 or so clones; approximately 86% are singletons. The origin of this receptor is a woman between 50 and 59 years old who had recovered from COVID-19. The V gene is TRBV29-1, the J gene TRBJ2-5; TRBD2 matches 8 bases. The sequenced material came from PBMCs or T cells enriched from blood (not recorded which). In DNA, the CDR3 is TGCAGTACAGCGGGGGAACCCCATCCCAAACAAGAGACCCAGTACTTC. This encodes CSTAGEPHPKQETQYF.